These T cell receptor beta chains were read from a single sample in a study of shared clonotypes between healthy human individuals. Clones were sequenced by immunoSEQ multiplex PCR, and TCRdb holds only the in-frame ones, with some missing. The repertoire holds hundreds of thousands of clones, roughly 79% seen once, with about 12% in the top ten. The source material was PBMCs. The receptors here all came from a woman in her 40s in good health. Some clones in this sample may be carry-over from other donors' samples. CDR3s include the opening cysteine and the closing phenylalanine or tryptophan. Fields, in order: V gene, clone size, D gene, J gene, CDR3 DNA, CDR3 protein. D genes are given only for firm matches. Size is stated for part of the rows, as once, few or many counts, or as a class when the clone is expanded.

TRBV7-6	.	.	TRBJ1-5	TGTGCCAGCAGCTTAGAGGGACATATCAATCAGCCCCAGCATTTT	CASSLEGHINQPQHF
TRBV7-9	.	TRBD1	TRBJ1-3	TGTGCCAGCAGCTTATCAGGGGGTGGAAACACCATATATTTT	CASSLSGGGNTIYF
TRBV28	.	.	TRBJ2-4	TGTGCCAGCAGTTTAAGGGGTGACATTCAGTACTTC	CASSLRGDIQYF
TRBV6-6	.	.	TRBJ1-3	TGTGCCAGCGGGCTGGGACGGAGAAACACCATATATTTT	CASGLGRRNTIYF
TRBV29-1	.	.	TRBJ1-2	TGCAGCGTCGAGAATACAGAGGGCAGCTATGGCTACACCTTC	CSVENTEGSYGYTF
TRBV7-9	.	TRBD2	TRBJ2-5	TGTGCCAGCAGCGTAGACGGACTAGCGGGAGGGGAGACCCAGTACTTC	CASSVDGLAGGETQYF
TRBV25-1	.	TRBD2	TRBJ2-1	TGTGCCAGCAGTGAAGGGGGGACTAAATACAATGAGCAGTTCTTC	CASSEGGTKYNEQFF
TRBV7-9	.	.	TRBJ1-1	TGTGCCAGCAGCTTACAGGAAGACACTGAAGCTTTCTTT	CASSLQEDTEAFF
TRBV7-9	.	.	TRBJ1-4	TGTGCCAGCAGCTTAGAAAGGCAGGGTCATGAAAAACTGTTTTTT	CASSLERQGHEKLFF
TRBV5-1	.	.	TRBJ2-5	TGCGCCAGTGCGTGGGACGGAGAGACCCAGTACTTC	CASAWDGETQYF
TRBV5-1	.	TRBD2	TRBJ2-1	TGCGCCAGCAGCTTGTGGGCGGGAGGTCTAAATGAGCAGTTCTTC	CASSLWAGGLNEQFF
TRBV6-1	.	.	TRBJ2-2	TGTGCCAGCACCGGGGGTCGGGAGCTGTTTTTT	CASTGGRELFF
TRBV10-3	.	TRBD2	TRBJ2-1	TGTGCCATCAGTGACGGCCGACTAGCGGTCTTCAATGAGCAGTTCTTC	CAISDGRLAVFNEQFF
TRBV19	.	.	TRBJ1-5	TGTGCCAGTAGTATCGGTAGGGGACTGTATTTT	CASSIGRGLYF
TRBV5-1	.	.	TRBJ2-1	TGCGCCAGCAGCTTGGGGCCCGGGGCCCCGAGGAATGAGCAGTTCTTC	CASSLGPGAPRNEQFF
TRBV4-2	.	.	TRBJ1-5	TGTGCCAGTAAGACAAGACAAGTAAGCAATCAGCCCCAGCATTTT	CASKTRQVSNQPQHF
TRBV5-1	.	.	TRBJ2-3	TGCGCCAGCAGCTTGGTCCCCCTATCTAGTGGGAGCACAGATACGCAGTATTTT	CASSLVPLSSGSTDTQYF
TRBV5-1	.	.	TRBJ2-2	TGCGCCAGCAGCTTAACAGGGTCGAACACCGGGGAGCTGTTTTTT	CASSLTGSNTGELFF
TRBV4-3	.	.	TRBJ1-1	TGCGCCAGCAGCCCAGCTGGATATCCGAACACTGAAGCTTTCTTT	CASSPAGYPNTEAFF
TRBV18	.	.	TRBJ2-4	TGTGCCAGCTCACCACCAGGGACGGAACTAGCCAAAAACATTCAGTACTTC	CASSPPGTELAKNIQYF
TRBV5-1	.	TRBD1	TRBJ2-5	TGCGCCAGCAGCCCTCGACAGGGGGCAAGAGAGACCCAGTACTTC	CASSPRQGARETQYF
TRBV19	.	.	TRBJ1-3	TGTGCCTCCTCCCCGCAGGTTGGCTCTGGAAACACCATATATTTT	CASSPQVGSGNTIYF
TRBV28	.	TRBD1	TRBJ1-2	TGTGCCAGCAGTGGACCGGACAGGGGTGGAGGCTACACCTTC	CASSGPDRGGGYTF
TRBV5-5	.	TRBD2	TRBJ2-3	TGTGCCAGCAAGACTAGCGGTCGCACAGATACGCAGTATTTT	CASKTSGRTDTQYF
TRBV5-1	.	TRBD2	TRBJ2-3	TGCGCCAGCAGCTTGCGGAACGGACTAGCGCTTCCAGATACGCAGTATTTT	CASSLRNGLALPDTQYF
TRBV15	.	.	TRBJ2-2	TGTGCCACCAGCAGAGACCGGCACGGCGTCGGGGAGCTGTTTTTT	CATSRDRHGVGELFF
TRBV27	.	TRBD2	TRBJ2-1	TGTGCCAGCAGTCATATCATTGTAGCGGGAGCCTACAATGAGCAGTTCTTC	CASSHIIVAGAYNEQFF
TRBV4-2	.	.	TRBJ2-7	TGTGCCAGCAGGGATGGCACCTACGAGCAGTACTTC	CASRDGTYEQYF
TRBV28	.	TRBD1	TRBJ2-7	TGTGCCAGCAGTAGCCCCGGGACAGGGGACTACGAGCAGTACTTC	CASSSPGTGDYEQYF
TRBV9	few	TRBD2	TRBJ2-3	TGTGCCAGCAGCGCGACTAGCGGGAGGGCCAGAGATACGCAGTATTTT	CASSATSGRARDTQYF
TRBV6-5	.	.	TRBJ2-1	TGTGCCAGCAGGGGCCCCGGGGTAAATGAGCAGTTCTTC	CASRGPGVNEQFF
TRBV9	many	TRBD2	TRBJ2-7	TGTGCCAGCAGCCTCGGCCCAGCGGGAGGATACGAGCAGTACTTC	CASSLGPAGGYEQYF
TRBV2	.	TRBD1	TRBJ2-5	TGTGCCAGCAGTCCTCGTCAGGGGGCCCGAGAGACCCAGTACTTC	CASSPRQGARETQYF
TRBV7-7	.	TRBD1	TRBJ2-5	TGTGCTAGCAGCGGGACAGGGGGCTCAGAGACCCAGTACTTC	CASSGTGGSETQYF
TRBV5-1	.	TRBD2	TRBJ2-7	TGCGCCAGCAGCGTTAGCGGGAGGGCCTACGAGCAGTACTTC	CASSVSGRAYEQYF
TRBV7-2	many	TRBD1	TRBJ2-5	TGTGCCAGCAGCGTCAGACAGGGGAGCGAGACCCAGTACTTC	CASSVRQGSETQYF
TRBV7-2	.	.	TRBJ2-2	TGTGCCAGCAGCCTCGGGCCCACCGGGGAGCTGTTTTTT	CASSLGPTGELFF
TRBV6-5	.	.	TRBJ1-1	TGTGCCAGCAGTTACTTACAGGGCACTGAAGCTTTCTTT	CASSYLQGTEAFF
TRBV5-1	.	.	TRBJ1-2	TGCGCCAGCAGCACGGGGGGTTCTGATGGCTACACCTTC	CASSTGGSDGYTF
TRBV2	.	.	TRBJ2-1	TGTGCCAGCAGTGAACGGACAGCCCATGAGCAGTTCTTC	CASSERTAHEQFF
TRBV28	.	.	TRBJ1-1	TGTGCCAGCAGTTCGGGGAACACTGAAGCTTTCTTT	CASSSGNTEAFF
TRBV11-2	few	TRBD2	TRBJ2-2	TGTGCCAGCAGCTTAGAGGCCCTACTAGCGGGGGGCGGGGAGCTGTTTTTT	CASSLEALLAGGGELFF
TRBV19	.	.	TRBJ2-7	TGTGCCAGTAGGGTACAGGGGGGGGCTTACGAGCAGTACTTC	CASRVQGGAYEQYF
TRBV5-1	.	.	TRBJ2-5	TGCGCCAGCAGCACGGATCAAGAGACCCAGTACTTC	CASSTDQETQYF
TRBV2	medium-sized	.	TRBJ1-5	TGTGCCAGCAGACGGGATAGCAATCAGCCCCAGCATTTT	CASRRDSNQPQHF
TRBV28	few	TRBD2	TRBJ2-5	TGTGCCAGCAGTCCCGGGACTAGCGGGAACTTTCCCGAAGAGACCCAGTACTTC	CASSPGTSGNFPEETQYF
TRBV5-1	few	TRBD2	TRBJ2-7	TGCGCCAGCAGCTGGGGAACTAGCGGCCTCTACGAGCAGTACTTC	CASSWGTSGLYEQYF